This T cell receptor (beta chain) originates from a study of chemoradiotherapy in HPV16-positive cancers. Points from the study as a whole: Candidate HPV-specific clones and E7-related TCR motifs grew in tumor during treatment. Better recurrence-free survival went with HPV-responsive T-cell expansion in HPV16-positive patients.

Comments on this clone: The antigen is not known.

Generated by immunoSEQ multiplex PCR, the TCRdb table keeps only in-frame clones and is missing some. The data show approximately 12,000 clones, about four fifths seen once. Germline V gene sequence: CDR1 MGHRA, CDR2 YSYEKL. The V end lost 4 bases, the J end lost 0 bases, and 18 bases lay between the germline ends. This CDR3 has 17 amino acids. The genes are TRBV4-1 and TRBJ1-1; D not resolved. Sample acquisition took place from a patient who underwent chemoradiotherapy. This receptor was identified in a human donor with HPV-associated anogenital cancer. Written as DNA, the CDR3 is TGCGCCAGCAGCCCTACGTTTACGCTAGTCATGAACACTGAAGCTTTCTTT. This gives the protein CASSPTFTLVMNTEAFF.